This T cell receptor beta chain was captured by sequencing in a study of T-cell memory formation after mild COVID-19. Broader study findings: Shrinking CD4+ clones resided mostly in CM and EM, and CD8+ ones in EMRA. There was a balanced CD4/CD8 profile in clones contracting day 15 to 85, and later expanders leaned CD4+. Several responding clones turned up in pre-infection memory, indicating that cross-reactive memory may have taken part.

In regard to this clonotype: Antigen: not known.

MiXCR, applied by TCRdb to the 5' RACE reads, yields one record per CDR3 protein. The sample includes over 30,000 distinct CDR3 sequences, approximately 10% of them seen just once. The sample was PBMCs or a T cell subset sorted from them (not recorded which). This TCR derives from a man in his late teens or twenties who had mild COVID-19 (a few samples of this study predate the infection). Cell type and time point are not known.

The CDR3 loop reads CATSDGGTGGTNYGYTF. CDR3 nucleotide sequence: TGTGCCACCAGTGATGGCGGGACAGGGGGTACTAACTATGGCTACACCTTC. V and J are TRBV24-1 and TRBJ1-2; 11 bases align to TRBD1. There are 17 residues in the CDR3. The germline V gene has CDR1 KGHDR and CDR2 SFDVKD. V lost 3 bases and J lost 0; bases outside the gene matches: 5.